The clone carrying this TCR beta chain occurred many times. V dropped 0 bases and J dropped 4 bases, with 13 bases sitting between them. CDR3 length equals 15 residues. Per germline, CDR1 LGHNA and CDR2 YNFKEQ. These data originate in a study of molecular identifiers for immune sequencing clone quantification. Via MiXCR, TCRdb re-called the PCR reads, giving one row per CDR3 protein. The table shows approximately 550,000 distinct CDR3 sequences, with 20% to 25% occurring only once. Sequencing was performed on naive CD8+ T cells from blood, with Jurkat cell RNA spiked in. As to subset: FACS-sorted CD8+CD4-CCR7+CD45RA+ naive T cells. This chain connects TRBV4-2 to TRBJ2-7; D is perhaps TRBD1 or TRBD2 (5 bases each). The sequence was collected from a human donor in good health. Some libraries in this study had Jurkat cell RNA spiked in. CDR3 DNA: TGTGCCAGCAGCCAAGATAGTGCAGGGACGTACGAGCAGTACTTC. Its translation: CASSQDSAGTYEQYF.